This T cell receptor (beta chain) was recorded in a study of shared clonotypes between healthy human individuals. The study's findings and limits: Represented genetic and exposure-history diversity was restricted by having few donors.

Data came from immunoSEQ multiplex PCR; TCRdb stores just in-frame clones and leaves some out. The sample records 950,000 to 1,100,000 clones, around three quarters being singletons. Points on this clone: The antigen is not known.

Per the germline V gene, CDR1 is SGHDN and CDR2 is FVKESK. This CDR3 has 14 residues. After removal of 6 bases from V and 0 bases from J, the junction contained 4 bases not matched to a gene. The investigators split CD4+ cells into a CD45RA+ naive subset and a CD45RA-negative memory subset. The sequence was collected from a man aged 18 to 29 in good health. Some clones in this sample may be carry-over from other donors' samples. Sequencing was done on a sample of memory CD4+ T cells from PBMCs. Subset meaning: CD45RA-negative fraction. This rearrangement joins TRBV14 to TRBJ2-7; the match to TRBD1 covers 8 bases. The CDR3 DNA is TGTGCCAGCAGACGCGGACAGGGCTCCTACGAGCAGTACTTC. It codes for CASRRGQGSYEQYF.